This T cell receptor beta chain is drawn from a study of blood T cell repertoires in COVID-19. Study-wide context: COVID-19 samples from acute and convalescent phases originated in the United States, Italy and Spain. The analysed material was cDNA or gDNA that came from T cells, B-cell-depleted T cells, or PBMCs.

Authors' data handling: It was from reference gene primer amplification that nucleated cell counts were estimated. Here immunoSEQ multiplex PCR was the method, and the copy in TCRdb shows in-frame clones only, minus some. V and J calls and clone size are those listed in that table; D and trimming were worked out from the DNA. The sample consists of approximately 120,000 clones, 75% to 90% of them appearing once. The V gene's germline CDR1 is KGHDR and CDR2 SFDVKD. The CDR3 has 14 residues. Losses at the gene ends were 3 bases for V and 5 bases for J; bases not matched to a gene: 2. The origin of this receptor is a woman aged 50 to 60 with acute or convalescent COVID-19. Sequenced: peripheral blood. J is TRBJ1-1 and V is TRBV24-1, with TRBD1 matching 10 bases. The CDR3 here is CATSDGQGGTEAFF. The CDR3 nucleotides are TGTGCCACCAGTGATGGACAGGGGGGGACTGAAGCTTTCTTT.